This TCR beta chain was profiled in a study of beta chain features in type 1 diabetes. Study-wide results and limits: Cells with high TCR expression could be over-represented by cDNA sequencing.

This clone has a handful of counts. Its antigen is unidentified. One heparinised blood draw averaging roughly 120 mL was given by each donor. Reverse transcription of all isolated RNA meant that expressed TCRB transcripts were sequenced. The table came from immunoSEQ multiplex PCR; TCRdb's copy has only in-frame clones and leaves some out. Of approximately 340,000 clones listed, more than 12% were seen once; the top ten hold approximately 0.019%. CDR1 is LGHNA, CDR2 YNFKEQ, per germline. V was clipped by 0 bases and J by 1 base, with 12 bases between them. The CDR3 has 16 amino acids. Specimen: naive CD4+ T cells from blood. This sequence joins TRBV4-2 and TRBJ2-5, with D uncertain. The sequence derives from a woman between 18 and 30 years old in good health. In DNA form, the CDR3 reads TGTGCCAGCAGCCAAGATTGGCAGCGTACCCAAGAGACCCAGTACTTC. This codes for CASSQDWQRTQETQYF.